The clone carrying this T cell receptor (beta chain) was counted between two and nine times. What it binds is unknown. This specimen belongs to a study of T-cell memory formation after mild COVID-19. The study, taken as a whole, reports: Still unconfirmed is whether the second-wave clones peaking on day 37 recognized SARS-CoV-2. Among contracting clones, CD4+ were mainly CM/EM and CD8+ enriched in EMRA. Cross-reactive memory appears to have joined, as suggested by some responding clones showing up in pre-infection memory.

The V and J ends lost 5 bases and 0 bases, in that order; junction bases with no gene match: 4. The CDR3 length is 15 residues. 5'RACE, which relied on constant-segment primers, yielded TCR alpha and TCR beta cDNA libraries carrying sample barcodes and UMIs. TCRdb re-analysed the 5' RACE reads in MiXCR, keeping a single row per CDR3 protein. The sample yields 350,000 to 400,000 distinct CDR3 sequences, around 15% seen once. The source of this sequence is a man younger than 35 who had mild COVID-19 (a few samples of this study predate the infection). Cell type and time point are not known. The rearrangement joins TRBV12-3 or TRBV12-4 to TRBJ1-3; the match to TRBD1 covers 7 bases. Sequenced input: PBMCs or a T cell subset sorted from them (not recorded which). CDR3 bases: TGTGCCAGCAGTCGAGGGACAGACTCTGGAAACACCATATATTTT. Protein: CASSRGTDSGNTIYF.